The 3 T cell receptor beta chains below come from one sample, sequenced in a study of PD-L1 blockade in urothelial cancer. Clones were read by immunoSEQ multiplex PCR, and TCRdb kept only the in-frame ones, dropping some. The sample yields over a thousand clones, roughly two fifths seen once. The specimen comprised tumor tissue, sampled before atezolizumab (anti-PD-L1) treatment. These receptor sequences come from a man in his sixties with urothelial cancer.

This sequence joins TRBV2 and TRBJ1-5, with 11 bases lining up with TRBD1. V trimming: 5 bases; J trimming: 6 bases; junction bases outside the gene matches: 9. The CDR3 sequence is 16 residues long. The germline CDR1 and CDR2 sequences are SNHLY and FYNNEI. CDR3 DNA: TGTGCCAGCAGTCCCCACGGACAGGGGGCTTCTCAGCCCCAGCATTTT. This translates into CASSPHGQGASQPQHF.

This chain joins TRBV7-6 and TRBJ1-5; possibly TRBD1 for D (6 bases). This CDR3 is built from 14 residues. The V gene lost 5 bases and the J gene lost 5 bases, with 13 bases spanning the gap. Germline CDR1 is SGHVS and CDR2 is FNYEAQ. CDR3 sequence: CASSLYSGDQPQHF. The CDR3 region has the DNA TGTGCCAGCAGCCTTTACTCAGGGGATCAGCCCCAGCATTTT.

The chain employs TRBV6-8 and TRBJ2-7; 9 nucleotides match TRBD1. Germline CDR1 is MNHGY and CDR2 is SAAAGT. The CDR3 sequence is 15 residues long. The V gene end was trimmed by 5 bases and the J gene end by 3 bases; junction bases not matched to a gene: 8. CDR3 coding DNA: TGTGCCAGCAGTGAGACAGGGGGTAGGGGCTACGAGCAGTACTTC. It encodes CASSETGGRGYEQYF.